This TCR beta chain was identified during a study of cytomegalovirus exposure and HLA in healthy donors. CDR3 length equals 14 residues. V was pared by 2 bases and J by 6 bases, with 10 bases between. CDR1 is SEHNR and CDR2 is FQNEAQ in the germline V gene (reference sequence). With 60 Vbeta and 13 Jbeta primers, the PCR was carried out. Sequencing was performed with immunoSEQ multiplex PCR; in TCRdb, only in-frame clones are kept and a portion is missing. The profile covers approximately 180,000 clones, with about four fifths appearing a single time and about 1.1% taken by the ten largest. This rearrangement joins TRBV7-9 to TRBJ2-2; possibly TRBD2 for D (5 bases). This receptor was obtained from a woman between 35 and 50 years old in good health and CMV-seronegative. The sample taken for sequencing was PBMCs. CDR3 sequence: CASSLRSDAGELFF. CDR3 coding DNA: TGTGCCAGCAGCTTACGTAGCGACGCCGGGGAGCTGTTTTTT.